These 15 T cell receptor beta chains were all obtained from the same sample, sequenced in a study of cytomegalovirus exposure and HLA in healthy donors (dated by TCRdb to 2016 to 2017). Receptor libraries were prepared by the immunoSEQ multiplex PCR assay. TCRdb retrieved this table from immuneACCESS and kept in-frame rearrangements only. Not all clones are present; in checked studies, unresolved V genes account for under half, and no reason is known for the remainder. Here the sample has a few hundred thousand clones; approximately 85% occur a single time. The ten top clones hold 0.9% to 1% of the sample. Sequencing used PBMCs. These receptors came from a man younger than 40 in good health and CMV-seronegative.

V usage is TRBV18 and J usage is TRBJ2-2; D call uncertain. This CDR3 is 16 amino acids long. The V end lost 6 bases, the J end lost 0 bases, and 14 bases lay between the germline ends. CDR1 and CDR2 from the germline V gene are KGHSH and LQKENI. The CDR3 nucleotides read TGTGCCAGCTCCCTGATAGCCTCACCGAACACCGGGGAGCTGTTTTTT. Translation gives CASSLIASPNTGELFF.

This clone was detected a few times. The chain couples TRBV11-2 to TRBJ1-2; 8 bases line up with TRBD1. The length of the CDR3 is 15 residues. V lost 3 bases, J lost 6 bases, and 9 bases stayed unmatched. CDR1 SGHAT and CDR2 FQNNGV come from the germline V gene. Here the CDR3 reads CASSFSNRGENGYTF. CDR3 sequence (DNA): TGTGCCAGCAGCTTTAGCAACAGGGGGGAAAATGGCTACACCTTC.

This clone was picked up one time. V usage is TRBV7-8 and J usage is TRBJ1-4; D unclear. This CDR3 is built from 17 residues. With 1 base removed from V and 6 bases from J, the gap between germline ends came to 18 bases. Germline V gene lookup returns CDR1 SGHVS and CDR2 FQNEAQ. DNA of the CDR3: TGTGCCAGCAGCTTAGGGGCGTTTACCGCCGTATATGAAAAACTGTTTTTT. It codes for CASSLGAFTAVYEKLFF.

The V call is TRBV2, the J call TRBJ2-5; D is possibly TRBD1 (5 bases). V was cut by 3 bases and J by 4 bases, with 12 bases left in between. Germline V gene sequence: CDR1 SNHLY, CDR2 FYNNEI. This CDR3 is 14 amino acids long. The CDR3 coding sequence is TGTGCCAGCAGTGACCAGGGAATCGGAGAGACCCAGTACTTC. Protein: CASSDQGIGETQYF. Complete variable domain (other parts from reference TRBV2 and TRBJ2-5): EPEVTQTPSHQVTQMGQEVILRCVPISNHLYFYWYRQILGQKVEFLVSFYNNEISEKSEIFDDQFSVERPDGSNFTLKIRSTKLEDSAMYFCASSDQGIGETQYFGPGTRLLVL.

The genes are TRBV19 and TRBJ2-3, with a weak D call TRBD1 (5 bases). This CDR3 spans 13 amino acids. CDR1 and CDR2 from the germline V gene are LNHDA and SQIVND (reference sequence). Between the trimmed V and J ends, which lost 6 bases and 0 bases, there was a span of 7 bases. CDR3 nucleotide sequence: TGTGCCAGTAGGTCAGGGAGCACAGATACGCAGTATTTT. Protein: CASRSGSTDTQYF.

This clone is a singleton in its sample. The chain is built from TRBV29-1 and TRBJ2-5, with 10 bases matching TRBD1. Trimming at V came to 6 bases and at J to 4 bases, leaving 5 bases not matched to a gene. Germline V gives CDR1 SQVTM, CDR2 ANQGSEA. The CDR3 has 13 residues. This chain's CDR3 is CSVVRDRGETQYF. The CDR3 bases are TGCAGCGTCGTTCGGGACAGGGGAGAGACCCAGTACTTC.

The V call is TRBV28, the J call TRBJ1-6; 9 nucleotides agree with TRBD1. This CDR3 contains 15 residues. The V segment lost 4 bases and the J segment 18 bases; nucleotides outside the gene matches: 16. Germline values: CDR1 MDHEN, CDR2 SYDVKM. The CDR3: CASSSSGTGRATAHF. CDR3 DNA sequence: TGTGCCAGCAGTTCATCCGGGACAGGGAGGGCAACGGCCCACTTT. Filled out from reference TRBV28 and TRBJ1-6, the complete variable domain reads DVKVTQSSRYLVKRTGEKVFLECVQDMDHENMFWYRQDPGLGLRLIYFSYDVKMKEKGDIPEGYSVSREKKERFSLILESASTNQTSMYLCASSSSGTGRATAHFGNGTRLTVT.

This clone has only a few counts. The chain combines TRBV25-1 with TRBJ1-6; no reliable D call. CDR3 length: 13 residues. Trimming took 4 bases from V and 10 from J, leaving 11 bases between them. CDR1 is MGHDK, CDR2 SYGVNS, per germline. CDR3: CASSVEGWSPLHF. CDR3 DNA sequence: TGTGCCAGCAGTGTAGAGGGATGGTCACCCCTCCACTTT.

In DNA form, the CDR3 reads TGTGCCAGCAGCAGTGGCCCCAAAACTGAAGCTTTCTTT. Protein product: CASSSGPKTEAFF. This chain joins TRBV5-6 and TRBJ1-1; D gene unclear. This CDR3 comprises 13 residues. Germline CDR1 and CDR2: SGHDT and YYEEEE. V was cut by 4 bases and J by 5 bases, with 12 bases left in between.

This chain uses TRBV11-3 with TRBJ2-3; D is ambiguous. Looked up from germline, CDR1 is SGHNT and CDR2 is YENEEA. Trimming pared 5 bases from V and 2 bases from J, leaving 14 bases between. CDR3 length: 15 amino acids. The CDR3 DNA is TGTGCCAGCAGCGCATCCACGGGTTACACAGATACGCAGTATTTT. This translates into CASSASTGYTDTQYF.

V and J are TRBV6-5 and TRBJ1-1; 7 bases are a match to TRBD1. The CDR3 runs 14 residues. The V gene end was trimmed by 6 bases and the J gene end by 6 bases; junction bases not matched to a gene: 10. Looked up from germline, CDR1 is MNHEY and CDR2 is SVGAGI. CDR3 residues: CASRPNRGKSEAFF. The CDR3 DNA sequence: TGTGCCAGCAGACCGAACAGGGGAAAGTCTGAAGCTTTCTTT.

The chain combines TRBV15 with TRBJ2-1; D remains ambiguous. The CDR3 sequence is 14 residues long. Trimming shortened V by 0 bases and J by 6 bases, and 9 bases separated the two germline ends. CDR1 and CDR2 from the germline V gene are LNHNV and YYDKDF (reference sequence). The CDR3 DNA is TGTGCCACCAGCAGAGATGGAGATGGCAATGAGCAGTTCTTC. This translates into CATSRDGDGNEQFF.

For the CDR3, the DNA is TGTGCCAGCAGCGGGGACTACGGCACAGATACGCAGTATTTT. It yields the protein CASSGDYGTDTQYF. This chain connects TRBV6-5 to TRBJ2-3, with 7 bases lining up with TRBD2. V lost 6 bases, J lost 1 base, and 4 bases stayed unmatched. Germline V lookup: CDR1 MNHEY, CDR2 SVGAGI. This CDR3 is 14 amino acids long.

The rearrangement links TRBV2 to TRBJ2-1; TRBD1 might be the D (6 bases). Trimming cost V 5 bases and J 0 bases, with 11 bases left between them. The CDR3 has 15 amino acids. CDR1 and CDR2 (germline): SNHLY, FYNNEI. CDR3 in DNA: TGTGCCAGCAGTCCTGGCAGGGGCTCCTACAATGAGCAGTTCTTC. Residues: CASSPGRGSYNEQFF. The full variable domain, with the rest looked up from reference TRBV2 and TRBJ2-1, is EPEVTQTPSHQVTQMGQEVILRCVPISNHLYFYWYRQILGQKVEFLVSFYNNEISEKSEIFDDQFSVERPDGSNFTLKIRSTKLEDSAMYFCASSPGRGSYNEQFFGPGTRLTVL.

CDR3 DNA: TGTGCCAGTAGTGTATCCAGCGGCACTGAAGCTTTCTTT. It yields the protein CASSVSSGTEAFF. The J gene is TRBJ1-1, the V gene TRBV19; D remains unclear. The CDR3 is 13 amino acids. Trimming took off 5 bases at V and 4 bases at J, with 11 bases between the two ends. Germline V gives CDR1 LNHDA, CDR2 SQIVND (reference sequence).